This T cell receptor beta chain emerged from a study of Graves' ophthalmopathy and Graves' hyperthyroidism. A diagnosis was made from clinical symptoms together with serum thyroxine, TRAb, thyroid ultrasound and orbital computed tomography. This clonotype appeared a few times. TCR beta CDR3 amplification used RNA transcripts. First-round RT-PCR relied on HTBI primers, and a second-round multiplex PCR came next. TCRdb reprocessed the multiplex PCR reads with MiXCR, giving one entry per CDR3 protein. There are approximately 700,000 distinct CDR3 sequences in the sample; 35% to 50% occur only once, and about 3.3% lies in the top ten. Sequences were obtained from peripheral blood. The TCR originated in an adult man with Graves' ophthalmopathy.

CDR3 coding DNA: TGTGCCAGCAGCTTAGGTGGGACAGGAGCAGATACGCAGTATTTT. Translated: CASSLGGTGADTQYF. V is TRBV7-6 and J is TRBJ2-3; 8 nucleotides line up with TRBD1. Germline V gene sequence: CDR1 SGHVS, CDR2 FNYEAQ. The CDR3 consists of 15 residues. V trimming: 1 base; J trimming: 4 bases; junction bases outside the gene matches: 4.